This T cell receptor (beta chain) comes out of a study of T cell clonality in common variable immunodeficiency. This clone was detected ten times or more. Antigen: not known. The sequenced fragment ends 3 residues before the CDR3 boundary, so the rest is inferred from the germline J gene. J lost 2 bases, V lost 3 bases, and 2 bases had no gene match. The CDR3 loop spans 13 amino acids. Germline assignment: CDR1 DFQATT and CDR2 SNEGSKA (reference sequence). Study-level points and caveats: Links between repertoire features and CVID complications were heterogeneity-limited. Compared with controls, CVID subjects had fewer shared TCRbeta clones.

CVID and control samples used equivalent genomic DNA input. Produced via immunoSEQ multiplex PCR; TCRdb's table is partial and in-frame only. The sample yields 40,000 to 45,000 clones, without any singletons. The chain recombines TRBV20-1 with TRBJ2-7, with TRBD2 matching over 9 bases. This TCR came from a person between 18 and 69 years old in good health. The sample consisted of peripheral blood mononuclear cells. CDR3 sequence reads: CSASPSGAYEQYF. CDR3 DNA, as far as it was read: TGCAGTGCTAGCCCTAGCGGGGCCTACGAG.